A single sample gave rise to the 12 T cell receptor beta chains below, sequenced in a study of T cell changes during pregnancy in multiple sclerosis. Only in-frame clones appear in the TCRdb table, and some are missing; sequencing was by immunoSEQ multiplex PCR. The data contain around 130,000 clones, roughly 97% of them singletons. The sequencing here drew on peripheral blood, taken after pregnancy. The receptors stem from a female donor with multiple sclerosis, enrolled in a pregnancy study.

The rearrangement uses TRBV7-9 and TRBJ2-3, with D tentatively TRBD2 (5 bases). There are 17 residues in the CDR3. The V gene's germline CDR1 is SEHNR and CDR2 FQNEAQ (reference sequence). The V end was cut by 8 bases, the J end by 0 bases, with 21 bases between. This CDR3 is CASRQPPSRSSTDTQYF. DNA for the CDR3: TGTGCCAGCCGCCAGCCCCCTAGCCGGTCCAGCACAGATACGCAGTATTTT. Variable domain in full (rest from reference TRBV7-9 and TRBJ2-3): DTGVSQNPRHKITKRGQNVTFRCDPISEHNRLYWYRQTLGQGPEFLTYFQNEAQLEKSRLLSDRFSAERPKGSFSTLEIQRTEQGDSAMYLCASRQPPSRSSTDTQYFGPGTRLTVL.

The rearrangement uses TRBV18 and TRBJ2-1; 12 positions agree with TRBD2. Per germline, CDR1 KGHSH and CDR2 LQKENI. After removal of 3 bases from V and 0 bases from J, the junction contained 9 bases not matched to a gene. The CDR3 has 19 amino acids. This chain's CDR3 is CASSPGTSGPRSSYNEQFF. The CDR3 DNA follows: TGTGCCAGCTCACCCGGGACTAGCGGGCCCCGTAGCTCCTACAATGAGCAGTTCTTC. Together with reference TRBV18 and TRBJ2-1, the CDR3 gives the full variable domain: NAGVMQNPRHLVRRRGQEARLRCSPMKGHSHVYWYRQLPEEGLKFMVYLQKENIIDESGMPKERFSAEFPKEGPSILRIQQVVRGDSAAYFCASSPGTSGPRSSYNEQFFGPGTRLTVL.

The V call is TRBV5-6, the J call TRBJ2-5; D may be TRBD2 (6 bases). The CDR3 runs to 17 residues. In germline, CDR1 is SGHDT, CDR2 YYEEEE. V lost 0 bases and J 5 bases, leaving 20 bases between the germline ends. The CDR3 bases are TGTGCCAGCAGCTTGGGTATGGTAGGCTACGGAGGGGAGACCCAGTACTTC. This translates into CASSLGMVGYGGETQYF. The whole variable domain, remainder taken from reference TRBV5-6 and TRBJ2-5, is DAGVTQSPTHLIKTRGQQVTLRCSPKSGHDTVSWYQQALGQGPQFIFQYYEEEERQRGNFPDRFSGHQFPNYSSELNVNALLLGDSALYLCASSLGMVGYGGETQYFGPGTRLLVL.

The CDR3 sequence: CASSPGTGGSNQPQHF. Written as DNA, the CDR3 is TGCGCCAGCAGCCCAGGGACAGGGGGTAGCAATCAGCCCCAGCATTTT. This chain links TRBV5-1 with TRBJ1-5, with 11 bases aligning to TRBD1. Germline V gene lookup returns CDR1 SGHRS and CDR2 YFSETQ. Trimming took 4 bases from V and 0 from J; bases not matched to a gene: 3. The CDR3 has 16 amino acids.

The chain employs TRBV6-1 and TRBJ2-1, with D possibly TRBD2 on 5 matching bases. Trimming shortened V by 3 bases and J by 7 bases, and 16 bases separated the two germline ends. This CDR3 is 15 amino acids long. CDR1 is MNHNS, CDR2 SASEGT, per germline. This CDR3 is CASSDRKRVDNEQFF. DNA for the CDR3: TGTGCCAGCAGTGACAGGAAGAGGGTCGATAATGAGCAGTTCTTC.

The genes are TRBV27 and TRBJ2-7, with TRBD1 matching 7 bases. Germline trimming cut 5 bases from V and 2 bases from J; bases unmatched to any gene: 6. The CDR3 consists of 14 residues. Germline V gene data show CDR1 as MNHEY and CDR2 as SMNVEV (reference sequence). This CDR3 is CASSHQTGPYEQYF. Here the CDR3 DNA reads TGTGCCAGCAGTCACCAGACAGGGCCCTACGAGCAGTACTTC.

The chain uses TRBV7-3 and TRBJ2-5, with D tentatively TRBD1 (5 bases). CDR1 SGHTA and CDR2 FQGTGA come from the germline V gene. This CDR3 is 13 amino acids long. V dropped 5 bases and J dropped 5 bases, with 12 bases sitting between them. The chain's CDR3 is CASSRGAGETQYF. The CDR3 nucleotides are TGTGCCAGCAGCCGTGGGGCTGGGGAGACCCAGTACTTC.

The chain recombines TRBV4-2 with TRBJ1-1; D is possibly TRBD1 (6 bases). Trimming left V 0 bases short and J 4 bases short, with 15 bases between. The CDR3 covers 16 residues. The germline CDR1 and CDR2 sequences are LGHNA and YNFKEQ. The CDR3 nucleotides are TGTGCCAGCAGCCAAGAGGTGAACCAGGGGCTCACTGAAGCTTTCTTT. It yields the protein CASSQEVNQGLTEAFF.

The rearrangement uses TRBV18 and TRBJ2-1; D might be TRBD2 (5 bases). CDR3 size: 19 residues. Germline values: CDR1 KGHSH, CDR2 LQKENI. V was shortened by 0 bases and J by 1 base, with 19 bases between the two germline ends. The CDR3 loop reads CASSPPPGGSEWSYNEQFF. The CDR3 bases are TGTGCCAGCTCACCACCCCCTGGAGGCAGCGAGTGGTCCTACAATGAGCAGTTCTTC.

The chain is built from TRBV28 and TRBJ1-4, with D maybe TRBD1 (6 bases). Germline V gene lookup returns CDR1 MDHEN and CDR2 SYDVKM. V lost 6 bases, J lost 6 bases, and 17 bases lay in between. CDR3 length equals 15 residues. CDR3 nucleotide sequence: TGTGCCAGCAGGGTTCCGGGACAACGAGATGAAAAACTGTTTTTT. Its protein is CASRVPGQRDEKLFF.

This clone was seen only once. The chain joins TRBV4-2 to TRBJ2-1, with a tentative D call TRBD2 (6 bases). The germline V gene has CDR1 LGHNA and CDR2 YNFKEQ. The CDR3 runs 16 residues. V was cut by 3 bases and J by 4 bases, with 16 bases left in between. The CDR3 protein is CASSHVAGGFYNEQFF. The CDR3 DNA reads TGTGCCAGCAGCCACGTTGCCGGGGGTTTTTACAATGAGCAGTTCTTC.

In nucleotides, the CDR3 is TGTGCCAGCAGCAAAGGAGACAGCAGCTCTGGGGCCAACGTCCTGACTTTC. Protein sequence: CASSKGDSSSGANVLTF. The chain links TRBV21-1 to TRBJ2-6; the DNA was not compared with TRBD1, the D call given in the table. TRBV21-1 is labeled a pseudogene. The CDR3 length is 17 residues.